This TCR beta chain was retrieved from a study of cytotoxic CD8 clonotypes in ibrutinib-treated CLL. Study at large: Partial responses numbered roughly 25 and complete responses 2; after a median around 74 months, roughly 14 stayed remitted and about twelve progressed. The sample average was approximately 260,000 productive templates and approximately 94,000 productive rearrangements.

General study results and limits: Treatment left the uncommon public clonotypes either contracted or stable in frequency. T-cell clonality at baseline went above that of age-matched healthy donors and rose and fell with circulating CD8+ T-cell counts.

The table came from immunoSEQ multiplex PCR; TCRdb's copy has only in-frame clones and leaves some out. The sample lists about 68,000 clones, 68% occurring once. The CDR3 spans 14 residues. The germline V and J ends were trimmed by 0 bases and 4 bases, with 11 bases remaining between them. The V gene's germline CDR1 is SGHRS and CDR2 YFSETQ. About this clone: Its antigen is as yet unknown.

This receptor was taken from a human donor with chronic lymphocytic leukemia. The sequencing used PBMCs, collected after 12 months of ibrutinib treatment. The V gene is TRBV5-1, the J gene TRBJ2-7; D is unclear. DNA for the CDR3: TGCGCCAGCAGCTTGGGATTGTTTGGTTACGAGCAGTACTTC. This translates into CASSLGLFGYEQYF.